This TCR beta chain was found in a study of cytomegalovirus exposure and HLA in healthy donors. Findings and caveats of the study: Earlier results showed most TCR beta V segments being productive about 87% or about 30% of the time. In a later analysis, most CMV-associated TCR beta chains appeared HLA-restricted.

Germline V gene data show CDR1 as SNHLY and CDR2 as FYNNEI. The CDR3 sequence is 14 residues long. The trim removed 9 bases at V and 2 bases at J, leaving 6 bases unmatched. PCR amplification relied on 60 Vbeta primers (plus 13 Jbeta primers). Sequencing used immunoSEQ multiplex PCR; TCRdb keeps in-frame clones, though not all of them. Here the sample spans about 69,000 clones, 60% to 80% being singletons. This clone was recorded many times. Its antigen is not identified. This TCR derives from a woman aged 30 to 39 in good health and CMV-seropositive. Sequenced sample: PBMCs. The rearrangement joins TRBV2 to TRBJ2-2; TRBD1 matches 7 bases. The CDR3 spells CARSGQTNTGELFF. CDR3 nucleotide sequence: TGTGCCAGATCGGGACAGACAAACACCGGGGAGCTGTTTTTT. The entire variable domain, with the rest obtained from reference TRBV2 and TRBJ2-2, is as follows: EPEVTQTPSHQVTQMGQEVILRCVPISNHLYFYWYRQILGQKVEFLVSFYNNEISEKSEIFDDQFSVERPDGSNFTLKIRSTKLEDSAMYFCARSGQTNTGELFFGEGSRLTVL.